Below, 4 T cell receptor beta chains from the same sample are listed, as sequenced in a study of regulatory T cells in long-lasting Graves disease. Regarding time point: newly diagnosed GD, antithyroid drugs for less than 3 months. Extracted RNA from PBMCs served as the source of the TCR library. According to the study, TCR beta libraries were built with iRepertoire HTBI primers and CDR3-region Arm-PCR. TCRdb fed the multiplex PCR reads into MiXCR, producing one record per CDR3 protein. The sample lists 440,000 or so distinct CDR3 sequences, over 15% occurring once. The sample also formed part of further work on T cells in Graves' hyperthyroidism and ophthalmopathy.

The material sequenced was peripheral blood mononuclear cells (PBMCs), taken at new diagnosis, from a patient treated with antithyroid drugs. The receptors shown here come from a woman aged 25 to 39 with Graves disease.

The chain has TRBV5-6 and TRBJ2-3, with 8 bases matching TRBD2. Germline CDR1 and CDR2: SGHDT and YYEEEE. The V and J ends lost 2 bases and 4 bases, in that order; junction bases with no gene match: 15. The CDR3 is 18 amino acids. The CDR3 reads CASSFVLFAGGGADTQYF. CDR3 DNA: TGTGCCAGCAGCTTCGTCCTGTTTGCGGGAGGAGGCGCAGATACGCAGTATTTT.

The CDR3 is CSATSEPGLAGGGSYEQYF. The DNA for the CDR3 is TGCAGTGCTACCAGTGAACCGGGACTAGCGGGAGGGGGATCCTACGAGCAGTACTTC. The rearrangement joins TRBV20-1 to TRBJ2-7; TRBD2 matches at 16 bases. The CDR3 length is 19 residues. V lost 4 bases and J lost 1; bases outside the gene matches: 13. Germline-derived CDR1 and CDR2 are DFQATT and SNEGSKA (reference sequence).

This clonotype was counted at least ten times. The V call is TRBV28, the J call TRBJ2-1; no clear D. V dropped 5 bases and J dropped 12 bases, with 20 bases sitting between them. CDR3 size: 14 residues. Germline CDR1 MDHEN, CDR2 SYDVKM. The CDR3 loop is CASSPPRPNARQFF. Written as DNA, the CDR3 is TGTGCCAGCAGTCCGCCCCGACCGAACGCAAGGCAGTTCTTC. The full variable domain, completed using reference TRBV28 and TRBJ2-1, is DVKVTQSSRYLVKRTGEKVFLECVQDMDHENMFWYRQDPGLGLRLIYFSYDVKMKEKGDIPEGYSVSREKKERFSLILESASTNQTSMYLCASSPPRPNARQFFGPGTRLTVL.

The sample holds many counts of this clonotype. This chain connects TRBV6-2 or TRBV6-3 to TRBJ2-1; perhaps D is TRBD1 or TRBD2 (5 bases each). The CDR3 spans 16 residues. The ends were cut back, 0 bases at V and 2 bases at J, with 11 bases in the middle. The V gene's germline CDR1 is MNHEY and CDR2 SVGEGT. Written as DNA, the CDR3 is TGTGCCAGCAGTTACTCGACAGCGGACCCCTACAATGAGCAGTTCTTC. Protein sequence: CASSYSTADPYNEQFF.